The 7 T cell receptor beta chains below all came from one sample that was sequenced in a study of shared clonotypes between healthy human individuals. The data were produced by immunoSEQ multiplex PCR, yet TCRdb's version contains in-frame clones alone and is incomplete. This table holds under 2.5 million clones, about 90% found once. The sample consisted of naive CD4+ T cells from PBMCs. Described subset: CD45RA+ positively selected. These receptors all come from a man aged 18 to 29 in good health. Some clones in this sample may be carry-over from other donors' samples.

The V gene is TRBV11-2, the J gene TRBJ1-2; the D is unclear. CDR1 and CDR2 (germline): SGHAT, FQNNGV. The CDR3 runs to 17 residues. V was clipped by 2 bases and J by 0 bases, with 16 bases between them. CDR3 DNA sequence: TGTGCCAGCAGCTTATCCGCCGTTTGGGGATCTAACTATGGCTACACCTTC. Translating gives CASSLSAVWGSNYGYTF.

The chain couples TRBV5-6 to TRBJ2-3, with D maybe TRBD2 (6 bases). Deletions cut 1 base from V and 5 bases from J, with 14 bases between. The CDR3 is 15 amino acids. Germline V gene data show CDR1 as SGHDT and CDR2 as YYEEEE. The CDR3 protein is CASSLRGTGGDTQYF. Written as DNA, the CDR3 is TGTGCCAGCAGCTTGCGCGGGACGGGCGGAGATACGCAGTATTTT.

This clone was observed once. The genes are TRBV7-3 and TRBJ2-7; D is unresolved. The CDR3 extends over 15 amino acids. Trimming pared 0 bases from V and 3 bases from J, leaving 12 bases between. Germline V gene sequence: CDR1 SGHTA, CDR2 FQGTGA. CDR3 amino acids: CASSLTSGQNYEQYF. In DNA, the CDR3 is TGTGCCAGCAGCTTAACCTCGGGCCAGAACTACGAGCAGTACTTC.

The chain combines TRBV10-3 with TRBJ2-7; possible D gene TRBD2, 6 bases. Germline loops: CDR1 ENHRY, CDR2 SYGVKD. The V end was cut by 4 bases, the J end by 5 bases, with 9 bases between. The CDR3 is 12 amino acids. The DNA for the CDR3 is TGTGCCATCAGTGCCTCGGGAGACGAGCAGTACTTC. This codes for CAISASGDEQYF.

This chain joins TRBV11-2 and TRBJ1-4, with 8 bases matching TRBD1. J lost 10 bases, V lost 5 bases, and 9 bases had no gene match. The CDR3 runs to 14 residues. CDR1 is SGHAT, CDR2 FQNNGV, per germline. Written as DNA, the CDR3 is TGTGCCAGCAGCGCAGGACAGGGTGTGAGAAAACTGTTTTTT. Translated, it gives CASSAGQGVRKLFF.

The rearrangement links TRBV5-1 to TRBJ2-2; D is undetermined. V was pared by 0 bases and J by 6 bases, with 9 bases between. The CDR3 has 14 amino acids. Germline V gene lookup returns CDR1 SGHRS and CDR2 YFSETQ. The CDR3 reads CASSLALDPGELFF. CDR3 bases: TGCGCCAGCAGCTTGGCGTTAGACCCCGGGGAGCTGTTTTTT.

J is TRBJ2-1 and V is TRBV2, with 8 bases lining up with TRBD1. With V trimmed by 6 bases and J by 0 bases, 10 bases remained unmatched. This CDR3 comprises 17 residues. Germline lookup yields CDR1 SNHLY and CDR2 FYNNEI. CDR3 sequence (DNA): TGTGCCAGCAGGACGAGAACCAGGGGGCTCTCCTACAATGAGCAGTTCTTC. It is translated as CASRTRTRGLSYNEQFF.